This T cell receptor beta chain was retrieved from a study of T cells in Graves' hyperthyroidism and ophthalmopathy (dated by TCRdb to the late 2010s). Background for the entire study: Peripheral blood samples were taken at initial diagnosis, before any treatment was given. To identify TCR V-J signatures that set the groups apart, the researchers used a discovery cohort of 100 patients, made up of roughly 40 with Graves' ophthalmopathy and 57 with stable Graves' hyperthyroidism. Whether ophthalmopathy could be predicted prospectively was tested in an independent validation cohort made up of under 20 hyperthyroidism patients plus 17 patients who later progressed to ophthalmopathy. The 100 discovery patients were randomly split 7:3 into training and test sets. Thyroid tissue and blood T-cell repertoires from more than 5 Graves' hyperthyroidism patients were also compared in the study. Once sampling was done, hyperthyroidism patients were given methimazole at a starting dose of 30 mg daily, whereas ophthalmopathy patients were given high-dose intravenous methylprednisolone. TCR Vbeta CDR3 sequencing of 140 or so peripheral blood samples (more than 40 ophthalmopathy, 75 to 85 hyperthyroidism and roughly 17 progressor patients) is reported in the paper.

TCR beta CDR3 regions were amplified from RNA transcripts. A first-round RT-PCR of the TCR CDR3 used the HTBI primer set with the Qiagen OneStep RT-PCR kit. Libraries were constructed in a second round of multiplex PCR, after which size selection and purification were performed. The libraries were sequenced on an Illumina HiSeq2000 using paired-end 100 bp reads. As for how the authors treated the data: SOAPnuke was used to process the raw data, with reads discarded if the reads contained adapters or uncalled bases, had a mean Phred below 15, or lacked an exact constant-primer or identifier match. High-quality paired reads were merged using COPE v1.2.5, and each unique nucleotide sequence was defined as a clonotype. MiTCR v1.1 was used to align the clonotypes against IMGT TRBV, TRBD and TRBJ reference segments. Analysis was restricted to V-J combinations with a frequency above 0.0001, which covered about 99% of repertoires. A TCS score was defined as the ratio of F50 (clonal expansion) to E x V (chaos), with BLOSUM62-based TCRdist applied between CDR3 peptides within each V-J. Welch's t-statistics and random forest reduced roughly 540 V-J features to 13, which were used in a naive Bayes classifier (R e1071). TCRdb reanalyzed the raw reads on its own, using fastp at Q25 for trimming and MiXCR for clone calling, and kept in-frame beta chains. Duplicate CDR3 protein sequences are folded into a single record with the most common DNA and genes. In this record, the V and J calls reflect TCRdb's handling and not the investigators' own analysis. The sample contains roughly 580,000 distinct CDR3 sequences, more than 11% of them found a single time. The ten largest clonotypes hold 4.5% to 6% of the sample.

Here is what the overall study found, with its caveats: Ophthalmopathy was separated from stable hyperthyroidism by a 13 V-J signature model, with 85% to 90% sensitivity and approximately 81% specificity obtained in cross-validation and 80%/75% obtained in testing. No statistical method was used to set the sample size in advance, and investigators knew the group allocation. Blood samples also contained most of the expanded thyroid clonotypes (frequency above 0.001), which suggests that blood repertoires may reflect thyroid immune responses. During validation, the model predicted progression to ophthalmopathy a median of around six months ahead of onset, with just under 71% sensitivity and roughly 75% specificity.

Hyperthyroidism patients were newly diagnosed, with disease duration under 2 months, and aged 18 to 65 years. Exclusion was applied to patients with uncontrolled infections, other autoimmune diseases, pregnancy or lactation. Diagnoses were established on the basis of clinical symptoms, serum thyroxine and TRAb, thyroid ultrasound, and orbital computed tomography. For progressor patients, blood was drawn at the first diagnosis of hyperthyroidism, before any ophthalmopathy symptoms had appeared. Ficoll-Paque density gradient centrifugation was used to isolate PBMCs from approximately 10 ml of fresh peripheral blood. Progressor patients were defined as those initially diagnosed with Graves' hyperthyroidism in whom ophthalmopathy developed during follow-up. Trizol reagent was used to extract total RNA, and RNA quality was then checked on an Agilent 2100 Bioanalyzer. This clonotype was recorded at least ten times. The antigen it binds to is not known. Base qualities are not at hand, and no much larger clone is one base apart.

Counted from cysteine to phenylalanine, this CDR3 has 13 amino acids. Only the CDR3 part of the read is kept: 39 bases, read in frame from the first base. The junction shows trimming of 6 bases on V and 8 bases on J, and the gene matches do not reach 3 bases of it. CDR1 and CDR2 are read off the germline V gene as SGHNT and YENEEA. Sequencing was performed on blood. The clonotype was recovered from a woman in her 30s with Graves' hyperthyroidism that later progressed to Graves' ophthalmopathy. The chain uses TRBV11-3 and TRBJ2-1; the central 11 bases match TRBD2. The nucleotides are TGTGCCAGCAGTCTAGCGGGAGGCGATGAGCAGTTCTTC. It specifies CASSLAGGDEQFF. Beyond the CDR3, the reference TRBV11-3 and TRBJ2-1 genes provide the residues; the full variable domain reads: EAGVVQSPRYKIIEKKQPVAFWCNPISGHNTLYWYLQNLGQGPELLIRYENEEAVDDSQLPKDRFSAERLKGVDSTLKIQPAELGDSAVYLCASSLAGGDEQFFGPGTRLTVL.